Listed here are 32 T cell receptor beta chains from one sample, sequenced in a study of blood T cell repertoires in COVID-19. Assay: immunoSEQ multiplex PCR; the TCRdb copy retains only in-frame clones and omits some. The sample yields 180,000 or so clones, approximately 85% seen once. The sample consisted of peripheral blood. The receptors come from a woman aged 55-69 years with acute or convalescent COVID-19.

Note on this clone: The sample holds other DNA sequences that translate to the same CDR3. The chain carries TRBV30 and TRBJ1-2, with 7 bases that match TRBD1. The V gene's germline CDR1 is GTSNPN and CDR2 SVGIG (reference sequence). V trimming: 4 bases; J trimming: 2 bases; junction bases outside the gene matches: 1. This CDR3 is built from 12 residues. The CDR3: CAWTGGNYGYTF. CDR3 nucleotide sequence: TGTGCCTGGACAGGGGGGAACTATGGCTACACCTTC.

This rearrangement joins TRBV30 to TRBJ1-5; D gene ambiguous. The V end was cut by 4 bases, the J end by 6 bases, with 13 bases between. CDR3 length: 13 residues. Germline CDR1 reads GTSNPN; CDR2 reads SVGIG (reference sequence). CDR3 sequence (DNA): TGTGCCTGGAATGGCGGGTGGAGTCAGCCCCAGCATTTT. It encodes CAWNGGWSQPQHF.

V usage is TRBV7-9 and J usage is TRBJ1-1, with TRBD1 identical over 9 bases. CDR3 size: 16 residues. The J segment lost 4 bases and the V segment lost 4 bases, leaving 10 bases of the junction unmatched. Germline V gene sequence: CDR1 SEHNR, CDR2 FQNEAQ (reference sequence). The CDR3 DNA follows: TGTGCCAGCAGCTCCGTCCCGGGACAGGGAGGCACTGAAGCTTTCTTT. Its translation: CASSSVPGQGGTEAFF.

This clone has a single count. This chain uses TRBV25-1 with TRBJ2-5; TRBD2 is a possible D gene (6 bases). Trimming removed 1 base from V and 4 bases from J, with 19 bases in between. Germline V lookup: CDR1 MGHDK, CDR2 SYGVNS. The CDR3 is 17 residues long. The CDR3 here is CASSEFRLTHGGETQYF. In DNA form, the CDR3 reads TGTGCCAGCAGTGAATTTCGCCTGACCCACGGGGGAGAGACCCAGTACTTC.

The genes are TRBV2 and TRBJ2-2; no clear D gene. This CDR3 is 12 amino acids long. Germline CDR1 and CDR2: SNHLY and FYNNEI. The germline V and J ends were trimmed by 7 bases and 6 bases, with 9 bases remaining between them. In DNA, the CDR3 is TGTGCCAGCACCAACATTCCCGGGGAGCTGTTTTTT. This gives the protein CASTNIPGELFF.

Concerning this clone itself: Different DNA sequences within this sample yield the same CDR3. The chain is built from TRBV6-5 and TRBJ1-1; D is ambiguous. CDR1 and CDR2 from the germline V gene are MNHEY and SVGAGI. The CDR3 extends over 13 amino acids. Trimming shortened V by 6 bases and J by 0 bases, and 8 bases separated the two germline ends. Here the CDR3 DNA reads TGTGCCAGCAGCCTACAGTTGAACACTGAAGCTTTCTTT. Protein product: CASSLQLNTEAFF.

In its sample, this clone was seen once. The chain has TRBV5-1 and TRBJ1-1; no firm D call. There are 14 residues in the CDR3. Trimming pared 0 bases from V and 0 bases from J, leaving 6 bases between. Germline values: CDR1 SGHRS, CDR2 YFSETQ. The CDR3 here is CASSLEQMNTEAFF. DNA of the CDR3: TGCGCCAGCAGCTTGGAACAGATGAACACTGAAGCTTTCTTT.

The chain combines TRBV5-1 with TRBJ1-2; D not certain. The CDR3 has 13 amino acids. V lost 4 bases and J 2 bases, leaving 9 bases between the germline ends. Per germline, CDR1 SGHRS and CDR2 YFSETQ. The CDR3 DNA sequence: TGCGCCAGCAGCAGGGAGGGCAACTATGGCTACACCTTC. Protein: CASSREGNYGYTF.

This clone was observed at least ten times. This CDR3 is CSASPGGGAGTEAFF. The DNA for the CDR3 is TGCAGTGCTAGTCCCGGCGGGGGCGCGGGCACTGAAGCTTTCTTT. The chain employs TRBV20-1 and TRBJ1-1, with a weak D call TRBD1 (6 bases). V lost 3 bases and J 4 bases, leaving 18 bases between the germline ends. The CDR3 is 15 amino acids. The germline CDR1 and CDR2 sequences are DFQATT and SNEGSKA (reference sequence).

The chain is built from TRBV20-1 and TRBJ2-4; D is ambiguous. V lost 3 bases and J lost 7, with 16 bases in between. CDR3 size: 14 residues. Germline assignment: CDR1 DFQATT and CDR2 SNEGSKA (reference sequence). This CDR3 reads CSASLGGPDNIQYF. The CDR3 DNA follows: TGCAGTGCTAGTTTAGGCGGTCCCGACAACATTCAGTACTTC.

The J gene is TRBJ1-2, the V gene TRBV19; D not resolved. Germline V gives CDR1 LNHDA, CDR2 SQIVND (reference sequence). The CDR3 is 11 residues long. V lost 6 bases, J lost 7 bases, and 9 bases lay in between. The CDR3 is CASRWEGGYTF. CDR3 nucleotides: TGTGCCAGTAGGTGGGAGGGTGGCTACACCTTC.

In this sample, this clone turned up a few times. DNA for the CDR3: TGTGCCAGCAGCCAAGCTAGGAGTTATGGCTACACCTTC. It encodes CASSQARSYGYTF. The chain recombines TRBV14 with TRBJ1-2; D gene ambiguous. V lost 1 base and J 5 bases, leaving 8 bases between the germline ends. CDR3 size: 13 residues. CDR1 is SGHDN and CDR2 is FVKESK in the germline V gene.

The chain carries TRBV2 and TRBJ1-1; TRBD1 aligns across 7 bases. Germline loops: CDR1 SNHLY, CDR2 FYNNEI. Trimming at V came to 5 bases and at J to 7 bases, leaving 13 bases not matched to a gene. The CDR3 totals 15 residues. Here the CDR3 DNA reads TGTGCCAGCAGTTTCAGGACAGGAGGGTCATATGAAGCTTTCTTT. Protein product: CASSFRTGGSYEAFF. Drawing the rest from reference TRBV2 and TRBJ1-1, the complete variable domain is EPEVTQTPSHQVTQMGQEVILRCVPISNHLYFYWYRQILGQKVEFLVSFYNNEISEKSEIFDDQFSVERPDGSNFTLKIRSTKLEDSAMYFCASSFRTGGSYEAFFGQGTRLTVV.

The chain recombines TRBV28 with TRBJ1-1, with TRBD1 as a possible D gene (6 bases). Germline V gene sequence: CDR1 MDHEN, CDR2 SYDVKM. The CDR3 is 16 residues long. The ends were cut back, 1 base at V and 4 bases at J, with 16 bases in the middle. CDR3 nucleotides: TGTGCCAGCAGTTTATTCCCGGGACAAGTCTCCACTGAAGCTTTCTTT. This sequence encodes CASSLFPGQVSTEAFF. Drawing the rest from reference TRBV28 and TRBJ1-1, the complete variable domain is DVKVTQSSRYLVKRTGEKVFLECVQDMDHENMFWYRQDPGLGLRLIYFSYDVKMKEKGDIPEGYSVSREKKERFSLILESASTNQTSMYLCASSLFPGQVSTEAFFGQGTRLTVV.

This clone was recorded once. V gene TRBV7-9 combines with J gene TRBJ1-1; the D gene is possibly TRBD1 (6 bases). The germline V gene encodes CDR1 SEHNR and CDR2 FQNEAQ (reference sequence). V lost 0 bases to trimming and J lost 0 bases, with 8 bases between them. The CDR3 has 15 residues. CDR3 bases: TGTGCCAGCAGCTTAGCCTCAGGGGTGAACACTGAAGCTTTCTTT. Translated, it gives CASSLASGVNTEAFF.

The chain recombines TRBV29-1 with TRBJ2-2, with unresolved D. The CDR3 has 13 residues. Trimming cost V 8 bases and J 0 bases, with 10 bases left between them. The germline V gene has CDR1 SQVTM and CDR2 ANQGSEA. This chain's CDR3 is CSCSVSNTGELFF. In nucleotides, the CDR3 is TGCAGCTGCTCGGTATCGAACACCGGGGAGCTGTTTTTT.

The chain couples TRBV14 to TRBJ2-7, with D tentatively TRBD2 (6 bases). This CDR3 has 14 amino acids. V was cut by 4 bases and J by 6 bases, with 16 bases left in between. CDR1 and CDR2 (germline): SGHDN, FVKESK. For the CDR3, the DNA is TGTGCCAGCAGCCTGACTAGAGGGTACCCCGAGCAGTACTTC. This encodes CASSLTRGYPEQYF.

Only a few counts were recorded for this clone. The chain is built from TRBV5-1 and TRBJ2-1, with 9 bases aligning to TRBD2. CDR1 SGHRS and CDR2 YFSETQ come from the germline V gene. With V trimmed by 3 bases and J by 7 bases, 8 bases remained unmatched. The CDR3 sequence is 15 residues long. CDR3 amino acids: CASSSIAGVLNEQFF. CDR3 nucleotides: TGCGCCAGCAGCTCGATAGCGGGAGTATTAAATGAGCAGTTCTTC.

The CDR3 nucleotides read TGTGCCAGCAGTTCCTCCCTCAGGGGGGTCGTAGGCTACACCTTC. It translates to CASSSSLRGVVGYTF. The rearrangement joins TRBV27 to TRBJ1-2; 7 nucleotides agree with TRBD1. Germline lookup yields CDR1 MNHEY and CDR2 SMNVEV (reference sequence). The CDR3 runs 15 residues. V was pared by 4 bases and J by 8 bases, with 13 bases of the junction left unmatched.

V and J are TRBV6-5 and TRBJ1-2, with D hard to call. V shed 7 bases and J shed 10 bases, with 19 bases lying between them. The CDR3 runs 13 residues. In germline, CDR1 is MNHEY, CDR2 SVGAGI. The CDR3 loop is CASTPLSFSFYTF. The CDR3 coding sequence is TGTGCCAGCACCCCCCTCTCCTTTTCTTTCTACACCTTC.

The V gene is TRBV5-1, the J gene TRBJ1-1, with 8 bases lining up with TRBD1. The CDR3 contains 15 residues. Trimming cost V 1 base and J 7 bases; bases outside gene matches: 9. CDR1 SGHRS and CDR2 YFSETQ come from the germline V gene. DNA for the CDR3: TGCGCCAGCAGCTTGCTCGGGACAGGAGGCCTTGAAGCTTTCTTT. Translated: CASSLLGTGGLEAFF.

The chain employs TRBV7-2 and TRBJ2-6; maybe TRBD2 (6 bases). Trimming stripped 11 bases from V and 3 bases from J, with 11 bases between. Germline V lookup: CDR1 SGHTA, CDR2 FQGNSA. There are 13 residues in the CDR3. CDR3 in amino acids: CARGAVGANVLTF. The CDR3 nucleotides are TGTGCCCGCGGGGCGGTTGGGGCCAACGTCCTGACTTTC.

The chain employs TRBV24-1 and TRBJ2-5, with 8 bases that match TRBD2. The CDR3 spans 16 residues. V was pared by 4 bases and J by 2 bases, with 8 bases of the junction left unmatched. Germline values: CDR1 KGHDR, CDR2 SFDVKD. The CDR3 DNA reads TGTGCCACCAGTGACCACAGACTAGCGAGACAAGAGACCCAGTACTTC. It specifies CATSDHRLARQETQYF.

J is TRBJ1-1 and V is TRBV11-2; perhaps TRBD1 as D (6 bases). V lost 7 bases, J lost 5 bases, and 14 bases lay in between. The CDR3 runs to 13 residues. Germline CDR1 and CDR2: SGHAT and FQNNGV. CDR3 nucleotides: TGTGCCAGCAAACGGGGGGCAGGTACTGAAGCTTTCTTT. Its translation: CASKRGAGTEAFF.

The chain recombines TRBV11-2 with TRBJ1-3, with TRBD1 matching over 7 bases. CDR1 and CDR2 from the germline V gene are SGHAT and FQNNGV. This CDR3 has 14 amino acids. After removal of 5 bases from V and 2 bases from J, the junction contained 3 bases not matched to a gene. CDR3: CASSPGQAGNTIYF. The CDR3 DNA follows: TGTGCCAGCAGCCCTGGACAGGCTGGAAACACCATATATTTT.

This clone was found once. The J gene is TRBJ2-7, the V gene TRBV7-9; TRBD1 is a possible D gene (6 bases). With 7 bases removed from V and 3 bases from J, the gap between germline ends came to 13 bases. CDR1 is SEHNR and CDR2 is FQNEAQ in the germline V gene (reference sequence). The CDR3 consists of 13 residues. The CDR3 nucleotides read TGTGCCAGCAACAGGGACACCAACTACGAGCAGTACTTC. As protein: CASNRDTNYEQYF.

The chain employs TRBV15 and TRBJ2-3; possibly TRBD2 for D (6 bases). Trimming cost V 1 base and J 3 bases, with 14 bases left between them. Germline CDR1 is LNHNV and CDR2 is YYDKDF (reference sequence). The CDR3 extends over 16 amino acids. DNA for the CDR3: TGTGCCACCAGCAGAGCCCAGCGGGTGGGGACAGATACGCAGTATTTT. Its translation: CATSRAQRVGTDTQYF.

The rearrangement links TRBV23-1 to TRBJ1-1; D is unresolved. TRBV23-1 is assigned to the ORF class and has an uncertain function. Trimming left V 0 bases short and J 0 bases short, with 14 bases between. This CDR3 has 17 amino acids. In DNA, the CDR3 is TGCGCCAGCAGTCAATCAGTGCGCGCAGGTGTGAACACTGAAGCTTTCTTT. Translated: CASSQSVRAGVNTEAFF.

The chain is built from TRBV7-8 and TRBJ2-2, with D hard to call. Trimming stripped 5 bases from V and 0 bases from J, with 13 bases between. The CDR3 extends over 16 amino acids. CDR1 is SGHVS and CDR2 is FQNEAQ in the germline V gene. CDR3 region: CASSVTAYANTGELFF. The CDR3 coding sequence is TGTGCCAGCAGCGTAACAGCCTACGCGAACACCGGGGAGCTGTTTTTT.

The chain links TRBV18 to TRBJ1-2, with TRBD1 matching over 10 bases. V lost 3 bases, J lost 3 bases, and 7 bases stayed unmatched. The V gene's germline CDR1 is KGHSH and CDR2 LQKENI. The CDR3 totals 16 residues. CDR3 sequence: CASSPDDRGPYYGYTF. DNA of the CDR3: TGTGCCAGCTCACCTGATGACAGGGGGCCCTACTATGGCTACACCTTC.

This clone has just one count. V usage is TRBV6-5 and J usage is TRBJ1-1; D ambiguous. Trimming took 8 bases from V and 4 from J, leaving 14 bases between them. In germline, CDR1 is MNHEY, CDR2 SVGAGI. This CDR3 contains 13 residues. The CDR3: CASLESLGTEAFF. As DNA, the CDR3 is TGTGCCAGCCTAGAGTCGTTGGGCACTGAAGCTTTCTTT.

The V and J genes are TRBV28 and TRBJ2-1; tentative D call: TRBD1 (6 bases). Germline V CDR1 and CDR2: MDHEN, SYDVKM. V dropped 4 bases and J dropped 8 bases, with 15 bases sitting between them. CDR3 length: 14 amino acids. The CDR3 DNA follows: TGTGCCAGCAGTTCCCCCGGGAAGGGGGATGAGCAGTTCTTC. It yields the protein CASSSPGKGDEQFF.